The 24 T cell receptor beta chains given below trace back to one sample, sequenced in a study of CD8+CD57+ T cells in acquired aplastic anemia. Genomic DNA served as template for TCR beta VDJ and CDR3 profiling. In TCRdb, the reads were re-called with MiXCR into one record per CDR3 protein. The sample yields approximately 180,000 distinct CDR3 sequences, less than 60% seen once. It was patients with CD8+CD57+ cell expansion by flow cytometry who were chosen for sequencing. Sequenced material: sorted CD4+, CD8+, or CD8+CD57+ T cells (not recorded which) from PBMCs. The receptor source for this set is a human donor with aplastic anemia.

This chain joins TRBV29-1 and TRBJ1-1, with D unclear. The CDR3 consists of 12 residues. With 3 bases removed from V and 1 base from J, the gap between germline ends came to 6 bases. Germline-derived CDR1 and CDR2 are SQVTM and ANQGSEA. CDR3 DNA sequence: TGCAGCGTTGAGATCTCGAACACTGAAGCTTTCTTT. Its protein product is CSVEISNTEAFF.

The V gene is TRBV2, the J gene TRBJ1-1; tentative D call: TRBD1 (5 bases). CDR3 length equals 11 residues. V was clipped by 3 bases and J by 10 bases, with 9 bases between them. Germline CDR1 is SNHLY and CDR2 is FYNNEI. DNA for the CDR3: TGTGCCAGCAGTGAGGAAGGGGTAGCTTTCTTT. Protein sequence: CASSEEGVAFF.

A single count supports this clonotype. The CDR3 loop is CASSIPGQTNYGYTF. Written as DNA, the CDR3 is TGTGCCAGCAGCATACCGGGACAGACTAACTATGGCTACACCTTC. The chain uses TRBV7-9 and TRBJ1-2; TRBD1 matches 7 bases. CDR1 and CDR2 from the germline V gene are SEHNR and FQNEAQ (reference sequence). The CDR3 length is 15 residues. Trimming took 5 bases from V and 0 from J; bases not matched to a gene: 6. Combining the CDR3 with reference TRBV7-9 and TRBJ1-2 gives the whole variable domain DTGVSQNPRHKITKRGQNVTFRCDPISEHNRLYWYRQTLGQGPEFLTYFQNEAQLEKSRLLSDRFSAERPKGSFSTLEIQRTEQGDSAMYLCASSIPGQTNYGYTFGSGTRLTVV.

This clonotype was counted a few times. V usage is TRBV18 and J usage is TRBJ1-4, with D possibly TRBD1 on 5 matching bases. In germline, CDR1 is KGHSH, CDR2 LQKENI. The CDR3 has 14 amino acids. The germline V and J ends were trimmed by 2 bases and 10 bases, with 14 bases remaining between them. CDR3 residues: CASSPFREGGKLFF. For the CDR3, the DNA is TGTGCCAGCTCACCATTCAGGGAGGGTGGAAAACTGTTTTTT.

Remarks on this clonotype: Compared with germline, one end of the junction differs, possibly owing to a read error. J is TRBJ1-1 and V is TRBV29-1, with 7 bases identical to TRBD1. Germline CDR1 reads SQVTM; CDR2 reads ANQGSEA. CDR3 length: 13 residues. CDR3: CGVSGSDRARAFF. The CDR3 DNA reads TGCGGCGTGTCAGGTTCCGACAGGGCGAGAGCTTTCTTT.

The chain combines TRBV4-1 with TRBJ2-7; D is unclear. V was trimmed by 1 base and J by 3 bases, leaving 7 bases between them. Germline lookup yields CDR1 MGHRA and CDR2 YSYEKL. This CDR3 contains 13 residues. CDR3 sequence reads: CASSQGADYEQYF. In DNA, the CDR3 is TGCGCCAGCAGCCAAGGGGCCGACTACGAGCAGTACTTC.

This clonotype was counted at least ten times. V is TRBV6-2 or TRBV6-3 and J is TRBJ1-1; 8 positions match TRBD1. V lost 0 bases to trimming and J lost 4 bases; unmatched junction nucleotides: 4. Germline CDR1 and CDR2: MNHEY and SVGEGT. CDR3 length equals 15 residues. CDR3 region: CASSYSRTGSTEAFF. In DNA, the CDR3 is TGTGCCAGCAGTTACTCTCGGACAGGGAGCACTGAAGCTTTCTTT.

At least ten counts were recorded for this clonotype. This chain joins TRBV7-9 and TRBJ2-1; 9 bases agree with TRBD2. The junction had 15 bases not matched to a gene; V was cut back by 5 bases and J by 13 bases. The germline V gene has CDR1 SEHNR and CDR2 FQNEAQ (reference sequence). The CDR3 is made up of 15 amino acids. This CDR3 reads CASSPVGSSGNTQFF. CDR3 in DNA: TGTGCCAGCAGCCCAGTGGGGTCTAGCGGGAACACTCAGTTCTTC.

This clonotype was recorded at least ten times. The rearrangement links TRBV4-1 to TRBJ2-2; no clear D gene. The CDR3 totals 15 residues. V was shortened by 1 base and J by 1 base, with 7 bases between the two germline ends. CDR1 is MGHRA and CDR2 is YSYEKL in the germline V gene. The CDR3 DNA follows: TGCGCCAGCAGCCAAGTCCGCCTGAACACCGGGGAGCTGTTTTTT. Protein sequence: CASSQVRLNTGELFF.

This sequence joins TRBV10-1 and TRBJ2-7, with D perhaps TRBD1 (6 bases). Per germline, CDR1 WNHNN and CDR2 SYGVQD (reference sequence). The CDR3 is 13 residues long. The V and J ends lost 5 bases and 7 bases respectively, with 15 bases between them. As DNA, the CDR3 is TGCGCCAGCAGTCCTGGGACACCTGGGGAGCAGTACTTC. Translated: CASSPGTPGEQYF.

The chain uses TRBV10-3 and TRBJ1-1, with D possibly being TRBD1 (5 bases). The CDR3 consists of 12 residues. The germline V and J ends were trimmed by 3 bases and 4 bases, with 6 bases remaining between them. Germline-derived CDR1 and CDR2 are ENHRY and SYGVKD. CDR3 residues: CAISDGGTEAFF. As DNA, the CDR3 is TGTGCCATCAGTGACGGGGGCACTGAAGCTTTCTTT.

V is TRBV5-4 and J is TRBJ1-6; 9 bases match TRBD1. CDR1 is SGHNT and CDR2 is YYREEE in the germline V gene (reference sequence). The CDR3 covers 15 residues. J lost 8 bases, V lost 2 bases, and 5 bases had no gene match. DNA for the CDR3: TGTGCCAGCAGCTTATACAGGGGGCAGGATTCACCCCTCCACTTT. Its translation is CASSLYRGQDSPLHF.

The sample holds many counts of this clonotype. The chain links TRBV7-2 to TRBJ2-7; 11 bases match TRBD1. The CDR3 runs to 15 residues. Germline V lookup: CDR1 SGHTA, CDR2 FQGNSA. Trimming took 6 bases from V and 2 from J; bases not matched to a gene: 6. CDR3 DNA: TGTGCCAGCAGACTGGTGGGACAGGGGGCCTACGAGCAGTACTTC. Residues: CASRLVGQGAYEQYF. Looking up the rest from reference TRBV7-2 and TRBJ2-7 gives the full variable domain: GAGVSQSPSNKVTEKGKDVELRCDPISGHTALYWYRQSLGQGLEFLIYFQGNSAPDKSGLPSDRFSAERTGGSVSTLTIQRTQQEDSAVYLCASRLVGQGAYEQYFGPGTRLTVT.

CDR3 in amino acids: CASSSPRQPQHF. The CDR3 bases are TGTGCCAGCAGTTCACCTCGACAGCCCCAGCATTTT. The J gene is TRBJ1-5, the V gene TRBV11-3; D is ambiguous. Trimming took off 6 bases at V and 7 bases at J, with 10 bases between the two ends. The CDR3 consists of 12 residues. Germline loops: CDR1 SGHNT, CDR2 YENEEA.

This clonotype occurred many times. The chain recombines TRBV30 with TRBJ2-7, with D perhaps given as TRBD1 or TRBD2 (5 bases each). The CDR3 runs to 13 residues. Germline V lookup: CDR1 GTSNPN, CDR2 SVGIG (reference sequence). V lost 5 bases and J lost 0, with 11 bases in between. CDR3 nucleotide sequence: TGTGCCTGGGGGGGTTTGCCCTCCTACGAGCAGTACTTC. This sequence encodes CAWGGLPSYEQYF.

The genes are TRBV7-3 and TRBJ1-1; D gene uncertain. The CDR3 is made up of 13 amino acids. Per germline, CDR1 SGHTA and CDR2 FQGTGA. V was cut by 5 bases and J by 0 bases, with 7 bases left in between. DNA for the CDR3: TGTGCCAGCAGCCGTGCCCTGAACACTGAAGCTTTCTTT. It encodes CASSRALNTEAFF.

This clonotype has a count of ten or more. V is TRBV19 and J is TRBJ1-2, with a weak D call TRBD1 (5 bases). This CDR3 region has 12 residues. Germline lookup yields CDR1 LNHDA and CDR2 SQIVND (reference sequence). V was cut by 10 bases and J by 2 bases, with 11 bases left in between. The CDR3 coding sequence is TGTGCCACTGGTCGGGACAACTATGGCTACACCTTC. Its protein is CATGRDNYGYTF.

The rearrangement joins TRBV4-1 to TRBJ2-5; 8 nucleotides align to TRBD1. The germline gives CDR1 MGHRA, CDR2 YSYEKL. V gave up 3 bases and J gave up 0 bases; unmatched junction bases: 6. CDR3 length equals 16 residues. The CDR3 spells CASSQATGEDQETQYF. CDR3 nucleotides: TGCGCCAGCAGCCAGGCGACAGGGGAGGACCAAGAGACCCAGTACTTC.

V is TRBV2 and J is TRBJ2-6, with unresolved D. CDR1 and CDR2 (germline): SNHLY, FYNNEI. V was trimmed by 6 bases and J by 4 bases, leaving 1 base between them. The CDR3 loop spans 11 amino acids. CDR3 region: CASRGANVLTF. CDR3 sequence (DNA): TGTGCCAGCAGGGGGGCCAACGTCCTGACTTTC.

The rearrangement uses TRBV19 and TRBJ2-7, with TRBD2 matching over 15 bases. V trimming: 3 bases; J trimming: 3 bases; junction bases outside the gene matches: 0. CDR1 and CDR2 (germline): LNHDA, SQIVND (reference sequence). This CDR3 contains 15 residues. The CDR3 spells CASSMGLAGGYEQYF. In nucleotides, the CDR3 is TGTGCCAGTAGTATGGGACTAGCGGGAGGCTACGAGCAGTACTTC.

The rearrangement joins TRBV29-1 to TRBJ2-5; D is possibly TRBD1 or TRBD2 (5 bases each). The CDR3 length is 13 residues. Germline V CDR1 and CDR2: SQVTM, ANQGSEA. With 3 bases removed from V and 5 bases from J, the gap between germline ends came to 13 bases. The CDR3 reads CSVDGAWGETQYF. The CDR3 DNA follows: TGCAGCGTTGACGGGGCGTGGGGTGAGACCCAGTACTTC. The variable domain in full, with the rest retrieved from reference TRBV29-1 and TRBJ2-5, is SAVISQKPSRDICQRGTSLTIQCQVDSQVTMMFWYRQQPGQSLTLIATANQGSEATYESGFVIDKFPISRPNLTFSTLTVSNMSPEDSSIYLCSVDGAWGETQYFGPGTRLLVL.

This clonotype has at least ten counts. The chain joins TRBV19 to TRBJ1-1, with D possibly being TRBD1 (5 bases). CDR1 LNHDA and CDR2 SQIVND come from the germline V gene (reference sequence). This CDR3 region has 13 residues. Trimming took 6 bases from V and 5 from J, leaving 13 bases between them. The CDR3 reads CASRRFEGTEAFF. The CDR3 nucleotides are TGTGCCAGTAGGAGGTTCGAGGGGACTGAAGCTTTCTTT.

J is TRBJ2-1 and V is TRBV24-1; TRBD1 matches 9 bases. CDR3 size: 15 residues. V shed 5 bases and J 8 bases; nucleotides not matched to a gene: 9. Per germline, CDR1 KGHDR and CDR2 SFDVKD. In nucleotides, the CDR3 is TGTGCCACCAGTGCTAGAGTGACAGGGGGTCATGAGCAGTTCTTC. It yields the protein CATSARVTGGHEQFF.

This clonotype was recorded a few times. This chain connects TRBV10-3 to TRBJ1-1, with unresolved D. V was cut by 2 bases and J by 1 base, with 11 bases left in between. There are 15 residues in the CDR3. Germline V CDR1 and CDR2: ENHRY, SYGVKD. The CDR3 DNA sequence: TGTGCCATCAGTGAGCGACAAGGAGGGAACACTGAAGCTTTCTTT. Its protein is CAISERQGGNTEAFF.